Following are 14 T cell receptor beta chains from one sample sequenced in a study of T-cell memory formation after mild COVID-19. TCRdb fed the 5' RACE reads into MiXCR, producing one record per CDR3 protein. The sample yields some 150,000 distinct CDR3 sequences, about 25% seen once. Material: PBMCs or a T cell subset sorted from them (not recorded which). The receptors originated from an adult woman who had mild COVID-19 (a few samples of this study predate the infection). Cell type and time point are not known.

The table lists this clonotype with a few counts. The V and J genes are TRBV5-1 and TRBJ2-5; the D gene is possibly TRBD1 (6 bases). The CDR3 has 13 residues. Trimming left V 5 bases short and J 5 bases short, with 13 bases between. Germline assignment: CDR1 SGHRS and CDR2 YFSETQ. CDR3 in DNA: TGCGCCAGCAGACCTCAGGGGAATGAGACCCAGTACTTC. Translating gives CASRPQGNETQYF.

The V gene is TRBV7-9, the J gene TRBJ1-2; D unresolved. Germline lookup yields CDR1 SEHNR and CDR2 FQNEAQ (reference sequence). The CDR3 is made up of 14 amino acids. With 4 bases removed from V and 4 bases from J, the gap between germline ends came to 13 bases. CDR3 sequence (DNA): TGTGCCAGCAGCTCCCTCCCGGGCACCTATGGCTACACCTTC. As protein: CASSSLPGTYGYTF.

This chain uses TRBV7-6 with TRBJ1-6, with D unclear. V lost 5 bases and J lost 0, with 5 bases in between. The CDR3 spans 14 residues. Germline CDR1 SGHVS, CDR2 FNYEAQ. The CDR3 coding sequence is TGTGCCAGCAGCCCCAACTCCTATAATTCACCCCTCCACTTT. It specifies CASSPNSYNSPLHF.

This clonotype has a handful of counts. The chain recombines TRBV4-1 with TRBJ2-5; 12 bases line up with TRBD2. Unmatched junction bases numbered 2, after V lost 1 base and J lost 5 bases. Germline assignment: CDR1 MGHRA and CDR2 YSYEKL. The length of the CDR3 is 15 residues. CDR3: CASSQGTSGDETQYF. CDR3 DNA: TGCGCCAGCAGCCAAGGGACTAGCGGGGATGAGACCCAGTACTTC.

V and J are TRBV12-3 or TRBV12-4 and TRBJ2-1; 7 bases line up with TRBD2. V shed 7 bases, J shed 6 bases, and the junction held 6 bases outside the gene matches. The CDR3 runs to 13 residues. The CDR3 DNA reads as TGTGCCAGCACCTCGGGAGGAGGCAATGAGCAGTTCTTC. Its protein product is CASTSGGGNEQFF.

This clonotype was observed many times. The chain couples TRBV12-3 or TRBV12-4 to TRBJ2-7, with D unresolved. Between the trimmed V and J ends, which lost 6 bases and 5 bases, there was a span of 11 bases. This CDR3 is built from 12 residues. DNA of the CDR3: TGTGCCAGCAGCACGATCTTCCACGAGCAGTACTTC. It specifies CASSTIFHEQYF.

This clonotype has only a few counts. This chain uses TRBV12-3 or TRBV12-4 with TRBJ2-1; 13 nucleotides align to TRBD2. The J segment lost 7 bases and the V segment lost 5 bases, leaving 5 bases of the junction unmatched. This CDR3 spans 15 amino acids. DNA for the CDR3: TGTGCCAGCAGTCCTACTAGCGGGAGGGGGAATGAGCAGTTCTTC. This encodes CASSPTSGRGNEQFF.

The rearrangement joins TRBV13 to TRBJ2-1, with D maybe TRBD2 (7 bases). The CDR3 totals 17 residues. CDR1 and CDR2 from the germline V gene are PRHDT and FYEKMQ (reference sequence). Trimming stripped 3 bases from V and 7 bases from J, with 22 bases between. The CDR3 protein is CASSFRARGGADNEQFF. CDR3 bases: TGTGCCAGCAGCTTTCGGGCTAGAGGGGGGGCCGATAATGAGCAGTTCTTC.

The chain links TRBV9 to TRBJ2-3, with D perhaps matching TRBD1 (6 bases). Germline-derived CDR1 and CDR2 are SGDLS and YYNGEE. CDR3 length: 16 amino acids. Between the trimmed V and J ends, which lost 4 bases and 2 bases, there was a span of 17 bases. CDR3 in DNA: TGTGCCAGCAGCCCATCCCAAGGACAGTCCACAGATACGCAGTATTTT. Translating gives CASSPSQGQSTDTQYF.

This clonotype was observed a handful of times. The chain is built from TRBV7-9 and TRBJ2-7; TRBD2 aligns across 11 bases. Germline V gene sequence: CDR1 SEHNR, CDR2 FQNEAQ (reference sequence). The CDR3 spans 15 residues. V lost 5 bases and J lost 0; bases outside the gene matches: 3. CDR3 coding DNA: TGTGCCAGCAGCCCCGGACTAGCGGGCTCCTACGAGCAGTACTTC. This sequence encodes CASSPGLAGSYEQYF. Drawing the rest from reference TRBV7-9 and TRBJ2-7, the complete variable domain is DTGVSQNPRHKITKRGQNVTFRCDPISEHNRLYWYRQTLGQGPEFLTYFQNEAQLEKSRLLSDRFSAERPKGSFSTLEIQRTEQGDSAMYLCASSPGLAGSYEQYFGPGTRLTVT.

The table lists this clonotype with a few counts. The chain has TRBV5-1 and TRBJ1-2, with D unclear. V lost 4 bases, J lost 6 bases, and 13 bases lay in between. Looked up from germline, CDR1 is SGHRS and CDR2 is YFSETQ. The length of the CDR3 is 13 residues. In DNA form, the CDR3 reads TGCGCCAGCAGCGATGGAGTGGGAGATGGCTACACCTTC. This encodes CASSDGVGDGYTF.

The rearrangement uses TRBV29-1 and TRBJ2-2; 7 bases fit TRBD2. CDR3 length: 14 amino acids. Germline loops: CDR1 SQVTM, CDR2 ANQGSEA. V shed 2 bases, J shed 7 bases, and the junction held 7 bases outside the gene matches. In nucleotides, the CDR3 is TGCAGCGTTGAAATGGGGGGGGATCACGGGGAGCTGTTTTTT. This sequence encodes CSVEMGGDHGELFF.

The chain uses TRBV18 and TRBJ2-1, with D uncertain. Germline-derived CDR1 and CDR2 are KGHSH and LQKENI. Trimming shortened V by 2 bases and J by 9 bases, and 17 bases separated the two germline ends. The CDR3 contains 15 residues. The CDR3 DNA sequence: TGTGCCAGCTCACCAAAGGTTCGGAAGTCCGGTGAGCAGTTCTTC. Translating gives CASSPKVRKSGEQFF. Using reference TRBV18 and TRBJ2-1 for the parts outside the CDR3, the full variable domain is NAGVMQNPRHLVRRRGQEARLRCSPMKGHSHVYWYRQLPEEGLKFMVYLQKENIIDESGMPKERFSAEFPKEGPSILRIQQVVRGDSAAYFCASSPKVRKSGEQFFGPGTRLTVL.

The CDR3 DNA reads TGTGCCAGCAGCCCCCGTGCGGGGGGGCCTGACACCGGGGAGCTGTTTTTT. Translation gives CASSPRAGGPDTGELFF. The rearrangement links TRBV7-9 to TRBJ2-2; TRBD2 matches 9 bases. Germline CDR1 is SEHNR and CDR2 is FQNEAQ (reference sequence). CDR3 length equals 17 residues. Trimming at V came to 5 bases and at J to 3 bases, leaving 10 bases not matched to a gene. The full variable domain, its missing parts supplied by reference TRBV7-9 and TRBJ2-2, is DTGVSQNPRHKITKRGQNVTFRCDPISEHNRLYWYRQTLGQGPEFLTYFQNEAQLEKSRLLSDRFSAERPKGSFSTLEIQRTEQGDSAMYLCASSPRAGGPDTGELFFGEGSRLTVL.